The 25 T cell receptor beta chains below come from one sample, sequenced in a study of beta chain features in type 1 diabetes. The study reverse transcribed the entire isolated RNA, so it sequenced expressed TCRB transcripts. Some clones are missing from TCRdb's copy, which holds only in-frame ones; the method was immunoSEQ multiplex PCR. The repertoire holds 160,000 or so clones, with less than 9.5% as singletons. Sequencing input: central memory CD4+ T cells from blood. These receptors were obtained from a woman aged 18-30 years in good health.

This clone was detected a few times. The rearrangement links TRBV9 to TRBJ2-5; weak D call: TRBD1 (6 bases). V dropped 4 bases and J dropped 4 bases, with 11 bases sitting between them. CDR1 and CDR2 (germline): SGDLS, YYNGEE. The CDR3 is 13 amino acids. The CDR3 spells CASSQQGTETQYF. In DNA, the CDR3 is TGTGCCAGCAGCCAACAGGGTACAGAGACCCAGTACTTC.

This clone was seen only a few times. The chain links TRBV7-3 to TRBJ1-2; the D is unclear. Germline loops: CDR1 SGHTA, CDR2 FQGTGA. V was shortened by 5 bases and J by 3 bases, with 10 bases between the two germline ends. This CDR3 spans 13 amino acids. The CDR3 loop reads CASSLAAYYGYTF. The CDR3 nucleotides are TGTGCCAGCAGCCTGGCAGCGTACTATGGCTACACCTTC.

This clone occurred a few times. V gene TRBV7-2 combines with J gene TRBJ1-5; TRBD1 agrees at 7 bases. In germline, CDR1 is SGHTA, CDR2 FQGNSA. Losses at the gene ends were 5 bases for V and 2 bases for J; bases not matched to a gene: 0. The CDR3 is 13 amino acids. The CDR3 bases are TGTGCCAGCAGCGGACAGGGCAATCAGCCCCAGCATTTT. This codes for CASSGQGNQPQHF.

This clone turned up a few times. The V call is TRBV7-8, the J call TRBJ2-5; 11 bases are a match to TRBD2. V shed 5 bases and J 3 bases; nucleotides not matched to a gene: 8. The CDR3 runs 16 residues. In germline, CDR1 is SGHVS, CDR2 FQNEAQ. The DNA of the CDR3 is TGTGCCAGCAGCGAAACTGGGACTAGCGGAAAAGAGACCCAGTACTTC. As protein: CASSETGTSGKETQYF.

The chain combines TRBV5-4 with TRBJ2-3, with D possibly being TRBD2 (7 bases). The V and J ends lost 3 bases and 3 bases respectively, with 11 bases between them. Germline values: CDR1 SGHNT, CDR2 YYREEE (reference sequence). The CDR3 contains 14 residues. CDR3 nucleotide sequence: TGTGCCAGCAGCTGGGGGGGGGCGACAGATACGCAGTATTTT. Translation: CASSWGGATDTQYF.

This clone occurred a few times. The chain has TRBV7-9 and TRBJ2-3; 8 nucleotides align to TRBD2. The trim removed 5 bases at V and 1 base at J, leaving 8 bases unmatched. CDR1 is SEHNR, CDR2 FQNEAQ, per germline (reference sequence). The CDR3 sequence is 16 residues long. The CDR3 protein is CASSPWGAGGTDTQYF. CDR3 in DNA: TGTGCCAGCAGCCCTTGGGGAGCGGGGGGCACAGATACGCAGTATTTT.

This chain uses TRBV7-9 with TRBJ2-1, with 13 bases aligning to TRBD2. V shed 1 base and J 3 bases; nucleotides not matched to a gene: 3. This CDR3 has 17 residues. CDR1 SEHNR and CDR2 FQNEAQ come from the germline V gene (reference sequence). The CDR3 sequence: CASSLGTSGRDYNEQFF. The CDR3 coding sequence is TGTGCCAGCAGCTTAGGCACTAGCGGGAGGGACTACAATGAGCAGTTCTTC.

The table lists this clone with a few counts. The rearrangement uses TRBV18 and TRBJ2-3; unclear D gene. The germline V gene has CDR1 KGHSH and CDR2 LQKENI. CDR3 length: 13 amino acids. V lost 3 bases to trimming and J lost 5 bases, with 9 bases between them. The CDR3 DNA reads as TGTGCCAGCTCACCGAGACTGCAAGATACGCAGTATTTT. Its translation is CASSPRLQDTQYF.

V usage is TRBV6-6 and J usage is TRBJ2-7; D may be TRBD1 (5 bases). The germline V gene has CDR1 MNHNY and CDR2 SVGAGI (reference sequence). The CDR3 consists of 14 residues. Trimming removed 5 bases at V and 0 bases at J, with 11 bases between. The CDR3 is CASSNFQGSYEQYF. CDR3 bases: TGTGCCAGCAGTAATTTTCAGGGCTCCTACGAGCAGTACTTC.

This clone was detected ten times or more. The chain carries TRBV6-1 and TRBJ2-7; D is unclear. This CDR3 contains 14 residues. V lost 7 bases and J 0 bases, leaving 13 bases between the germline ends. From germline, CDR1 is MNHNS and CDR2 SASEGT. As DNA, the CDR3 is TGTGCCAGCACTCCCGCGGTTAGCTCCTACGAGCAGTACTTC. The encoded protein is CASTPAVSSYEQYF.

This chain uses TRBV27 with TRBJ2-7, with 9 bases matching TRBD1. V lost 5 bases, J lost 4 bases, and 6 bases stayed unmatched. CDR3 length equals 14 residues. The germline V gene has CDR1 MNHEY and CDR2 SMNVEV (reference sequence). The CDR3 nucleotides read TGTGCCAGCAGTATACAGGGGGCAAGGTACGAGCAGTACTTC. Residues: CASSIQGARYEQYF.

The rearrangement uses TRBV16 and TRBJ1-4; D possibly corresponds to TRBD1 (5 bases). V was trimmed by 5 bases and J by 7 bases, leaving 14 bases between them. The CDR3 contains 14 residues. Germline assignment: CDR1 KGHSY and CDR2 FQNENV. The CDR3 sequence is CASSYRSGFEKLFF. DNA of the CDR3: TGTGCCAGCAGCTACAGGTCCGGGTTTGAAAAACTGTTTTTT.

V usage is TRBV7-2 and J usage is TRBJ2-3; TRBD1 aligns across 7 bases. CDR1 and CDR2 (germline): SGHTA, FQGNSA. The CDR3 length is 15 residues. The trim removed 5 bases at V and 1 base at J, leaving 6 bases unmatched. CDR3 region: CASSPGTVGTDTQYF. The CDR3, as DNA: TGTGCCAGCAGCCCAGGGACAGTCGGCACAGATACGCAGTATTTT.

This clone was counted a few times. V and J are TRBV7-2 and TRBJ2-5, with a tentative D call TRBD2 (5 bases). Germline loops: CDR1 SGHTA, CDR2 FQGNSA. The germline V and J ends were trimmed by 2 bases and 2 bases, with 9 bases remaining between them. The CDR3 is 14 amino acids. The CDR3 nucleotides are TGTGCCAGCAGCTTACTACCGGGGCAAGAGACCCAGTACTTC. Amino acids: CASSLLPGQETQYF.

In this sample, this clone turned up a few times. The chain links TRBV4-2 to TRBJ2-2; perhaps TRBD1 as D (6 bases). The CDR3 covers 16 residues. Germline loops: CDR1 LGHNA, CDR2 YNFKEQ. The V and J ends lost 0 bases and 0 bases respectively, with 8 bases between them. CDR3 protein: CASSQEGQSNTGELFF. The CDR3, as DNA: TGTGCCAGCAGCCAAGAAGGACAGTCGAACACCGGGGAGCTGTTTTTT.

CDR3 bases: TGCAGCGTTGAATCTTTTGAGGGTTGGAATGAGCAGTTCTTC. Protein sequence: CSVESFEGWNEQFF. The chain links TRBV29-1 to TRBJ2-1; possibly TRBD2 for D (5 bases). The CDR3 extends over 14 amino acids. Germline V gene lookup returns CDR1 SQVTM and CDR2 ANQGSEA. V shed 2 bases and J shed 7 bases, with 15 bases lying between them.

The J gene is TRBJ2-1, the V gene TRBV6-5; 8 bases are shared with TRBD2. V dropped 6 bases and J dropped 14; count of bases not matched to a gene: 9. The CDR3 runs to 12 residues. Looked up from germline, CDR1 is MNHEY and CDR2 is SVGAGI. The CDR3 region is CASSEGLGSKFF. The CDR3 nucleotides read TGTGCCAGCAGCGAGGGACTAGGCAGTAAGTTCTTC.

This clone came up a few times. The CDR3 loop reads CASSPFWTNQETQYF. Written as DNA, the CDR3 is TGTGCCAGCAGCCCCTTTTGGACAAACCAAGAGACCCAGTACTTC. The chain has TRBV5-4 and TRBJ2-5; perhaps TRBD1 as D (5 bases). Looked up from germline, CDR1 is SGHNT and CDR2 is YYREEE (reference sequence). V gave up 4 bases and J gave up 0 bases, with 13 bases separating them. This CDR3 comprises 15 residues.

The chain recombines TRBV30 with TRBJ2-3; possible D gene TRBD1, 6 bases. Per germline, CDR1 GTSNPN and CDR2 SVGIG (reference sequence). This CDR3 region has 13 residues. Between the trimmed V and J ends, which lost 2 bases and 2 bases, there was a span of 8 bases. CDR3 coding DNA: TGTGCCTGGAGTCCAGGGGACACAGATACGCAGTATTTT. Translated, it gives CAWSPGDTDTQYF.

The chain is built from TRBV5-1 and TRBJ2-1, with D perhaps TRBD2 (5 bases). The germline V gene encodes CDR1 SGHRS and CDR2 YFSETQ. The ends were cut back, 0 bases at V and 2 bases at J, with 12 bases in the middle. The CDR3 totals 16 residues. The chain's CDR3 is CASSLVAGQPYNEQFF. DNA for the CDR3: TGCGCCAGCAGCTTGGTGGCGGGCCAGCCCTACAATGAGCAGTTCTTC.

The chain has TRBV5-4 and TRBJ1-6; a possible D gene is TRBD1 (5 bases). This CDR3 has 15 amino acids. From germline, CDR1 is SGHNT and CDR2 YYREEE (reference sequence). V was shortened by 4 bases and J by 7 bases, with 15 bases between the two germline ends. The CDR3 DNA reads TGTGCCAGCAGCACCGGCCAGGGTCGAAATTCACCCCTCCACTTT. It encodes CASSTGQGRNSPLHF.

J is TRBJ2-1 and V is TRBV7-9; TRBD1 might be the D (6 bases). The ends were cut back, 5 bases at V and 1 base at J, with 12 bases in the middle. Germline CDR1 and CDR2: SEHNR and FQNEAQ (reference sequence). The CDR3 is made up of 15 amino acids. CDR3 DNA sequence: TGTGCCAGCAGCCCGACAGGTATTTCCTACAATGAGCAGTTCTTC. Encoded protein: CASSPTGISYNEQFF.

This clone was recorded a few times. The rearrangement links TRBV4-3 to TRBJ2-4; a weak D match, TRBD1 (6 bases). Trimming removed 4 bases at V and 7 bases at J, with 17 bases between. The CDR3 extends over 15 amino acids. From germline, CDR1 is LGHNA and CDR2 YSLEER. The CDR3: CASSLAEGDRNIQYF. In DNA form, the CDR3 reads TGCGCCAGCAGCCTAGCCGAGGGAGACAGGAACATTCAGTACTTC.

This chain connects TRBV30 to TRBJ2-5, with 9 nucleotides matching TRBD2. This CDR3 spans 13 amino acids. V lost 4 bases, J lost 2 bases, and 2 bases stayed unmatched. From germline, CDR1 is GTSNPN and CDR2 SVGIG (reference sequence). The CDR3 coding sequence is TGTGCCTGGATACTAGCGGGTCAAGAGACCCAGTACTTC. Protein product: CAWILAGQETQYF.

The chain combines TRBV7-9 with TRBJ2-1; a weak D match, TRBD2 (6 bases). V dropped 3 bases and J dropped 9 bases, with 21 bases sitting between them. Per germline, CDR1 SEHNR and CDR2 FQNEAQ (reference sequence). CDR3 size: 16 residues. DNA of the CDR3: TGTGCCAGCAGCTTGGATCCGGGGGACTCAGTCGGTGAGCAGTTCTTC. Its translation is CASSLDPGDSVGEQFF.